This TCR beta chain emerged from a study of T cell changes during pregnancy in multiple sclerosis (dated by TCRdb to about 2019). General notes on the study: Changes in the T cell repertoire over the course of pregnancy were examined in this study in women with multiple sclerosis.

With respect to this clone: Its antigen specificity is not known. No base-level quality is on record; no much larger clone is a single base apart.

The receptor library was made with the immunoSEQ multiplex PCR assay. In TCRdb, the immuneACCESS table is reduced to in-frame sequences with V and J assigned. These tables do not hold every clone; where another copy was compared, an unresolved V gene accounts for under half, and the others remain unexplained. The sample has roughly 120,000 clones on record, approximately 90% of them singletons. Over 1.5% of the sample belongs to the ten largest clones. A distance of 10 bases separates the germline ends of V and J, which lose 7 bases and 7 bases respectively. The CDR3 sequence holds 12 residues, the cysteine and phenylalanine included. The CDR3 DNA has 36 bases and is translated from base 1.

The specimen was peripheral blood, collected in the third trimester of pregnancy. The sequence was obtained from a female donor with multiple sclerosis, enrolled in a pregnancy study. The chain is made from TRBV23-1 and TRBJ1-4, with a weak D call of TRBD1 (6 bases match). TRBV23-1 is designated an ORF whose function remains uncertain. The sequence in DNA is TGCGCCAGCAAGCAGGGGAGTGAAAAACTGTTTTTT. It codes for CASKQGSEKLFF.